The 23 T cell receptor beta chains reported below all come from one sample, sequenced in a study of T cell responses to AZD1222 COVID-19 vaccine. The method was immunoSEQ multiplex PCR; TCRdb's version includes in-frame clones alone and lacks a portion of them. In the table there are approximately 120,000 clones, approximately 85% of which are singletons. The sequences come from peripheral blood, collected on day 0 of MenACWY control vaccination. The receptors come from an adult in good health.

CDR3 residues: CASSLDEGLGRFF. The CDR3 DNA sequence: TGTGCCAGCAGCTTAGATGAGGGTTTGGGGCGGTTCTTC. The chain combines TRBV11-2 with TRBJ2-1; D might be TRBD1 or TRBD2, each matching 5 bases. The germline V and J ends were trimmed by 0 bases and 15 bases, with 15 bases remaining between them. Germline V CDR1 and CDR2: SGHAT, FQNNGV. This CDR3 comprises 13 residues.

The chain joins TRBV4-2 to TRBJ2-7, with D possibly called TRBD1 or TRBD2 (6 bases each). The ends were cut back, 1 base at V and 4 bases at J, with 14 bases in the middle. The CDR3 loop spans 15 amino acids. CDR1 is LGHNA, CDR2 YNFKEQ, per germline. This CDR3 is CASSQVSGGRYEQYF. The CDR3 region has the DNA TGTGCCAGCAGCCAAGTTTCCGGGGGCAGATACGAGCAGTACTTC.

V and J are TRBV28 and TRBJ1-3; no clear D gene. V lost 4 bases to trimming and J lost 8 bases, with 18 bases between them. CDR1 and CDR2 (germline): MDHEN, SYDVKM. The CDR3 spans 15 residues. The CDR3 coding sequence is TGTGCCAGCAGTTCGGACCTCGGCAGGATACACACCATATATTTT. Protein product: CASSSDLGRIHTIYF.

The chain recombines TRBV5-4 with TRBJ2-7, with a tentative D call TRBD1 (5 bases). The germline V and J ends were trimmed by 0 bases and 3 bases, with 7 bases remaining between them. Germline V lookup: CDR1 SGHNT, CDR2 YYREEE (reference sequence). The CDR3 is made up of 13 amino acids. The chain's CDR3 is CASSLAQGYEQYF. As DNA, the CDR3 is TGTGCCAGCAGCTTGGCCCAGGGCTACGAGCAGTACTTC.

The chain combines TRBV7-2 with TRBJ1-3; no definite D call. Trimming pared 0 bases from V and 2 bases from J, leaving 8 bases between. There are 15 residues in the CDR3. Germline lookup yields CDR1 SGHTA and CDR2 FQGNSA. In DNA form, the CDR3 reads TGTGCCAGCAGCTTAGCTCTGGCTGCTGGAAACACCATATATTTT. Translation: CASSLALAAGNTIYF.

The V gene is TRBV28, the J gene TRBJ2-7, with 7 bases lining up with TRBD1. V shed 9 bases and J 0 bases; nucleotides not matched to a gene: 8. Germline CDR1 and CDR2: MDHEN and SYDVKM. This CDR3 contains 14 residues. DNA of the CDR3: TGTGCCAGATTTTCAGGGGGTAGCTCCTACGAGCAGTACTTC. This encodes CARFSGGSSYEQYF.

V gene TRBV5-1 combines with J gene TRBJ1-3, with D possibly being TRBD1 (5 bases). The CDR3 sequence is 15 residues long. Trimming left V 3 bases short and J 3 bases short, with 13 bases between. Germline CDR1 is SGHRS and CDR2 is YFSETQ. Written as DNA, the CDR3 is TGCGCCAGCAGCTCCTCGGGGGGGAGTGGAAACACCATATATTTT. Translation: CASSSSGGSGNTIYF.

The V and J genes are TRBV27 and TRBJ2-4; D is uncertain. The germline CDR1 and CDR2 sequences are MNHEY and SMNVEV (reference sequence). CDR3 length equals 16 residues. Trimming took 5 bases from V and 0 from J, leaving 14 bases between them. The CDR3 region has the DNA TGTGCCAGCAGTGTTGCCTTTAGTGTAGCCAAAAACATTCAGTACTTC. It specifies CASSVAFSVAKNIQYF.

The CDR3 is CASSLSRAYNEQFF. CDR3 in DNA: TGTGCCAGCAGTTTATCGCGGGCCTACAATGAGCAGTTCTTC. This chain connects TRBV27 to TRBJ2-1; TRBD2 is a possible D gene (5 bases). Germline V gives CDR1 MNHEY, CDR2 SMNVEV (reference sequence). The CDR3 is made up of 14 amino acids. V shed 0 bases and J shed 2 bases, with 5 bases lying between them.

V gene TRBV28 combines with J gene TRBJ1-1; 8 bases are a match to TRBD1. The junction had 1 base not matched to a gene; V was cut back by 6 bases and J by 4 bases. The CDR3 is 12 residues long. Germline V lookup: CDR1 MDHEN, CDR2 SYDVKM. The CDR3 region is CASRGQGTEAFF. In DNA form, the CDR3 reads TGTGCCAGCAGAGGACAGGGCACTGAAGCTTTCTTT.

This clone was counted a single time. The J gene is TRBJ1-1, the V gene TRBV19; D not resolved. Germline CDR1 LNHDA, CDR2 SQIVND (reference sequence). The V end lost 5 bases, the J end lost 1 base, and 8 bases lay between the germline ends. The CDR3 extends over 13 amino acids. DNA of the CDR3: TGTGCCAGTAGTGGTCCCAAGAACACTGAAGCTTTCTTT. This translates into CASSGPKNTEAFF.

A single count supports this clone. V gene TRBV6-5 combines with J gene TRBJ2-7, with D uncertain. CDR3 size: 11 residues. CDR1 MNHEY and CDR2 SVGAGI come from the germline V gene. Trimming took 2 bases from V and 7 from J, leaving 6 bases between them. CDR3 coding DNA: TGTGCCAGCAGTTACGGGCGGGAGCAGTACTTC. Translating it yields CASSYGREQYF.

The chain combines TRBV4-2 with TRBJ1-3; a weak D match, TRBD1 (6 bases). Germline CDR1 reads LGHNA; CDR2 reads YNFKEQ. V gave up 0 bases and J gave up 4 bases, with 7 bases separating them. The CDR3 length is 14 residues. The CDR3 region is CASSQEGQGNTIYF. For the CDR3, the DNA is TGTGCCAGCAGCCAAGAAGGACAGGGAAACACCATATATTTT.

In this sample, this clone turned up once. V gene TRBV6-5 combines with J gene TRBJ2-7, with TRBD1 matching 10 bases. Germline loops: CDR1 MNHEY, CDR2 SVGAGI. The CDR3 has 14 amino acids. The V and J ends lost 6 bases and 6 bases, in that order; junction bases with no gene match: 8. CDR3 DNA: TGTGCCAGCAGAACACCGGGACAGGGGATCGAGCAGTACTTC. Translation gives CASRTPGQGIEQYF.

The chain is built from TRBV4-2 and TRBJ2-3; weak D call: TRBD2 (6 bases). Germline CDR1 LGHNA, CDR2 YNFKEQ. Trimming cost V 3 bases and J 4 bases, with 8 bases left between them. There are 13 residues in the CDR3. The CDR3 nucleotides are TGTGCCAGCAGCCACCCGGGGGCAGATACGCAGTATTTT. It yields the protein CASSHPGADTQYF.

The CDR3 sequence: CARGSSRAGLNEQYF. The CDR3 DNA reads TGTGCCAGGGGTAGTTCGCGTGCAGGGTTGAACGAGCAGTACTTC. V usage is TRBV2 and J usage is TRBJ2-7; D perhaps matches TRBD1 (5 bases). Between the trimmed V and J ends, which lost 9 bases and 5 bases, there was a span of 23 bases. Germline CDR1 is SNHLY and CDR2 is FYNNEI. This CDR3 has 15 residues.

The chain recombines TRBV19 with TRBJ2-7; the match to TRBD2 covers 9 bases. There are 15 residues in the CDR3. Germline V lookup: CDR1 LNHDA, CDR2 SQIVND (reference sequence). With V trimmed by 6 bases and J by 2 bases, 8 bases remained unmatched. CDR3 sequence (DNA): TGTGCCAGTAGCCCCGGACTAGCGCCTACCTACGAGCAGTACTTC. It yields the protein CASSPGLAPTYEQYF.

The chain carries TRBV30 and TRBJ1-4; TRBD1 might be the D (5 bases). Trimming removed 4 bases from V and 4 bases from J, with 22 bases in between. CDR3 size: 17 residues. CDR1 GTSNPN and CDR2 SVGIG come from the germline V gene (reference sequence). CDR3 nucleotides: TGTGCCTGGACGCCACCCAGACATGGGACCTATAATGAAAAACTGTTTTTT. Its translation is CAWTPPRHGTYNEKLFF. Full variable domain (outside the CDR3, taken from reference TRBV30 and TRBJ1-4): SQTIHQWPATLVQPVGSPLSLECTVEGTSNPNLYWYRQAAGRGLQLLFYSVGIGQISSEVPQNLSASRPQDRQFILSSKKLLLSDSGFYLCAWTPPRHGTYNEKLFFGSGTQLSVL.

In nucleotides, the CDR3 is TGTGCCAGCAGCTCCGGGACAGGGGGCTTAAGCAATCAGCCCCAGCATTTT. Translated, it gives CASSSGTGGLSNQPQHF. The chain carries TRBV7-9 and TRBJ1-5, with 12 bases fitting TRBD1. This CDR3 contains 17 residues. Germline CDR1 reads SEHNR; CDR2 reads FQNEAQ (reference sequence). The J segment lost 1 base and the V segment lost 4 bases, leaving 5 bases of the junction unmatched.

This CDR3 is CASSSSRVHYEQYF. The CDR3 DNA sequence: TGTGCCAGCAGCTCAAGTAGGGTCCACTACGAGCAGTACTTC. V is TRBV11-1 and J is TRBJ2-7; D is undetermined. Germline CDR1 reads SGHAT; CDR2 reads FQDESV (reference sequence). The V end lost 4 bases, the J end lost 3 bases, and 13 bases lay between the germline ends. This CDR3 region has 14 residues.

The gene calls are TRBV7-6 and TRBJ2-7, with D tentatively TRBD2 (6 bases). Trimming removed 0 bases from V and 4 bases from J, with 19 bases in between. The CDR3 is 17 amino acids. CDR1 is SGHVS and CDR2 is FNYEAQ in the germline V gene. Here the CDR3 reads CASSLAPLSSSGYEQYF. Written as DNA, the CDR3 is TGTGCCAGCAGCTTAGCACCGTTATCTAGCAGCGGGTACGAGCAGTACTTC.

This rearrangement joins TRBV7-8 to TRBJ1-5; 9 nucleotides agree with TRBD1. V trimming: 4 bases; J trimming: 0 bases; junction bases outside the gene matches: 10. Germline assignment: CDR1 SGHVS and CDR2 FQNEAQ. CDR3 length: 18 amino acids. The CDR3 is CASSWPGTGPISNQPQHF. CDR3 bases: TGTGCCAGCAGCTGGCCCGGGACAGGGCCGATTAGCAATCAGCCCCAGCATTTT.

The V call is TRBV18, the J call TRBJ1-4; 7 bases agree with TRBD1. V was pared by 2 bases and J by 6 bases, with 6 bases of the junction left unmatched. The CDR3 is 15 residues long. Germline V lookup: CDR1 KGHSH, CDR2 LQKENI. This chain's CDR3 is CASSPEGARDEKLFF. The CDR3 nucleotides read TGTGCCAGCTCACCAGAGGGGGCCCGGGATGAAAAACTGTTTTTT.